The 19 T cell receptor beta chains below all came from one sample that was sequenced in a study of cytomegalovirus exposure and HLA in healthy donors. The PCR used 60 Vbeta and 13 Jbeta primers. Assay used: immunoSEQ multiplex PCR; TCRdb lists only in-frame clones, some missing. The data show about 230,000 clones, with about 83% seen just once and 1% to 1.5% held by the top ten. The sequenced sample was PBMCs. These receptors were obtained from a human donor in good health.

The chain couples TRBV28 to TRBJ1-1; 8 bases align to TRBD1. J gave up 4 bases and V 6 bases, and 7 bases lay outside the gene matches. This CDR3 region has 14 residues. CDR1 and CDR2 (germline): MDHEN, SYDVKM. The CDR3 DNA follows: TGTGCCAGCAGGCGGACAGGGTCTCCCACTGAAGCTTTCTTT. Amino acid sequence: CASRRTGSPTEAFF.

As DNA, the CDR3 is TGTGCCAGCAGCTCTGAACGGAGTTACGAGCAGTACTTC. Amino acids: CASSSERSYEQYF. The chain links TRBV7-8 to TRBJ2-7; D gene uncertain. The CDR3 has 13 residues. Trimming removed 4 bases from V and 4 bases from J, with 11 bases in between. Germline loops: CDR1 SGHVS, CDR2 FQNEAQ.

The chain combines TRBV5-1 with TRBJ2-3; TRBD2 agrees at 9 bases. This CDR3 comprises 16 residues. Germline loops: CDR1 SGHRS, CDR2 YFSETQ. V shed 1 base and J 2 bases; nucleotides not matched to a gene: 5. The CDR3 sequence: CASSLWLAGDTDTQYF. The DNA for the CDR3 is TGCGCCAGCAGCTTGTGGTTAGCGGGGGACACAGATACGCAGTATTTT.

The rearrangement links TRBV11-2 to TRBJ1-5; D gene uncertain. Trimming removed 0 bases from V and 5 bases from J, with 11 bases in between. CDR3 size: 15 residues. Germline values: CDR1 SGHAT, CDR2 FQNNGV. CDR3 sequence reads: CASSLDIQNYQPQHF. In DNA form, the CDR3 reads TGTGCCAGCAGCTTAGATATACAGAATTATCAGCCCCAGCATTTT. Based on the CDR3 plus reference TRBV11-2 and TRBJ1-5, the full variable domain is EAGVAQSPRYKIIEKRQSVAFWCNPISGHATLYWYQQILGQGPKLLIQFQNNGVVDDSQLPKDRFSAERLKGVDSTLKIQPAKLEDSAVYLCASSLDIQNYQPQHFGDGTRLSIL.

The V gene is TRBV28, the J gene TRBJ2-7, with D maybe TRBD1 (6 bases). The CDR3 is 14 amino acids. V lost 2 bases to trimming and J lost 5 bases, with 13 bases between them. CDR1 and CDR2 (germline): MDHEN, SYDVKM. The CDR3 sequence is CASSLTDSVDEQYF. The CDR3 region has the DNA TGTGCCAGCAGTTTAACGGACAGTGTCGACGAGCAGTACTTC.

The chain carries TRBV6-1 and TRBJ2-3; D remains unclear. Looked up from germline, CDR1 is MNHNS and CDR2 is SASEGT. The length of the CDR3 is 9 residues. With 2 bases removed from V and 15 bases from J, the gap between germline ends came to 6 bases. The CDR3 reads CASSESTYF. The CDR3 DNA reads TGTGCCAGCAGTGAATCTACTTATTTT.

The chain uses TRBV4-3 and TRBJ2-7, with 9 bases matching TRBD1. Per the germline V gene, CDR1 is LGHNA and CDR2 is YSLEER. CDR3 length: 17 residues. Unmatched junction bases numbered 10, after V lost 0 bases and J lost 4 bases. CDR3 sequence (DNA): TGCGCCAGCAGCCAAGATAGGGGGACAGGGATACTGTACGAGCAGTACTTC. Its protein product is CASSQDRGTGILYEQYF.

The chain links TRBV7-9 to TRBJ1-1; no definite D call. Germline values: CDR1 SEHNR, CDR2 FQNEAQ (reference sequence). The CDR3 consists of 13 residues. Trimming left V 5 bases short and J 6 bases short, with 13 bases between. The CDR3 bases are TGTGCCAGCAGCCCCGAGGGCGGGCCTGAAGCTTTCTTT. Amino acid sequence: CASSPEGGPEAFF.

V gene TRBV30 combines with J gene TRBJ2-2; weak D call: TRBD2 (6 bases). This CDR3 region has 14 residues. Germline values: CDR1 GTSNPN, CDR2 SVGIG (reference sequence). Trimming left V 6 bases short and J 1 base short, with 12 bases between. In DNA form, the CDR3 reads TGTGCCTGCCCGGGACTCAGGAACACCGGGGAGCTGTTTTTT. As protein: CACPGLRNTGELFF.

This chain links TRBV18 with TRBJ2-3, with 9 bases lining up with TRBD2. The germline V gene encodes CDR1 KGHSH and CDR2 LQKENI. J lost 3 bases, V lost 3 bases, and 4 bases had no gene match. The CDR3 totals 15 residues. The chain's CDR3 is CASSPPAGGTDTQYF. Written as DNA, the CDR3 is TGTGCCAGCTCACCGCCAGCGGGGGGAACAGATACGCAGTATTTT.

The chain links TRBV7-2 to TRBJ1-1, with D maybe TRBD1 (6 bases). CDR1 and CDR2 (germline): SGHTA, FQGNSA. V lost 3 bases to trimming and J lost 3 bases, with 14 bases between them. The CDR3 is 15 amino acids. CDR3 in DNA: TGTGCCAGCAGCTTTCAAACTGGACAGCACACTGAAGCTTTCTTT. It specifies CASSFQTGQHTEAFF.

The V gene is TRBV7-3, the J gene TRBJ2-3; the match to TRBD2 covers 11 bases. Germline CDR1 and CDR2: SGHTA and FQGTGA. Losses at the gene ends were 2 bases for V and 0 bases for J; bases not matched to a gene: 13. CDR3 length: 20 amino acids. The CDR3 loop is CASSLVDGLAGGPSTDTQYF. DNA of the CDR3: TGTGCCAGCAGCTTAGTGGACGGGCTAGCGGGAGGCCCTAGCACAGATACGCAGTATTTT.

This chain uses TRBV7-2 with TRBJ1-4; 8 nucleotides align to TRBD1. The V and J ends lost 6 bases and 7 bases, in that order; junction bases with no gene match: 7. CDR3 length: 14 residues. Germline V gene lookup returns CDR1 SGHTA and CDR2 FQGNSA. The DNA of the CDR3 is TGTGCCAGCAGTGACAGGGGAGGTTCTGAAAAACTGTTTTTT. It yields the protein CASSDRGGSEKLFF.

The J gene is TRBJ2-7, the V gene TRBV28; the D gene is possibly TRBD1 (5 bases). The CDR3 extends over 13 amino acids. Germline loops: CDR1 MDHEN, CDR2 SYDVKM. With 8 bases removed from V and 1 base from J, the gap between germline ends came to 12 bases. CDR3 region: CASSLDSSYEQYF. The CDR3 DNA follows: TGTGCCAGCTCCCTCGACAGTTCCTACGAGCAGTACTTC.

The CDR3 is CAISQNGQGSETQYF. DNA for the CDR3: TGTGCCATCAGTCAAAACGGACAGGGCTCGGAGACCCAGTACTTC. The rearrangement links TRBV10-3 to TRBJ2-5; 8 bases align to TRBD1. Germline CDR1 is ENHRY and CDR2 is SYGVKD. The CDR3 runs to 15 residues. Germline trimming cut 5 bases from V and 5 bases from J; bases unmatched to any gene: 10.

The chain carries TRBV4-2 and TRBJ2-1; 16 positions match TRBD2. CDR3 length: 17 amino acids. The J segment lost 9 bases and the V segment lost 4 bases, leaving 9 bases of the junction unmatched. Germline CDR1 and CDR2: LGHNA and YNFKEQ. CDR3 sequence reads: CASSLIGTSGRVGEQFF. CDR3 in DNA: TGTGCCAGCAGCCTTATCGGGACTAGCGGGAGGGTAGGTGAGCAGTTCTTC.

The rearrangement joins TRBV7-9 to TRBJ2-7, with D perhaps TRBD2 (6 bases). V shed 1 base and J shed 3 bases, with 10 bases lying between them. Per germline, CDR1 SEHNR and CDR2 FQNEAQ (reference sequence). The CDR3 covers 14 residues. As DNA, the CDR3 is TGTGCCAGCAGCTTAGAACGGGGGATCTACGAGCAGTACTTC. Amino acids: CASSLERGIYEQYF. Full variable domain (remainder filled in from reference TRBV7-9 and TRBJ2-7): DTGVSQNPRHKITKRGQNVTFRCDPISEHNRLYWYRQTLGQGPEFLTYFQNEAQLEKSRLLSDRFSAERPKGSFSTLEIQRTEQGDSAMYLCASSLERGIYEQYFGPGTRLTVT.

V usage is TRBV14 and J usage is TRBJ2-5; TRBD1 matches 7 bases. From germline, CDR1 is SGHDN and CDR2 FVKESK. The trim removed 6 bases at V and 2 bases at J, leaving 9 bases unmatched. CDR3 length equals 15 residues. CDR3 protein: CASRLSGGVQETQYF. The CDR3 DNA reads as TGTGCCAGCAGGCTATCAGGGGGAGTACAAGAGACCCAGTACTTC.

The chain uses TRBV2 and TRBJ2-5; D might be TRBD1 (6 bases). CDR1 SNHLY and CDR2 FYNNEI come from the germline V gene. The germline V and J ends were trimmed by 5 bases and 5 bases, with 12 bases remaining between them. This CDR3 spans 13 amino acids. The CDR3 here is CASSPGHRETQYF. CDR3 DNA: TGTGCCAGCAGTCCGGGACATCGCGAGACCCAGTACTTC. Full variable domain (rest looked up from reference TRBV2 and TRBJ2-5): EPEVTQTPSHQVTQMGQEVILRCVPISNHLYFYWYRQILGQKVEFLVSFYNNEISEKSEIFDDQFSVERPDGSNFTLKIRSTKLEDSAMYFCASSPGHRETQYFGPGTRLLVL.